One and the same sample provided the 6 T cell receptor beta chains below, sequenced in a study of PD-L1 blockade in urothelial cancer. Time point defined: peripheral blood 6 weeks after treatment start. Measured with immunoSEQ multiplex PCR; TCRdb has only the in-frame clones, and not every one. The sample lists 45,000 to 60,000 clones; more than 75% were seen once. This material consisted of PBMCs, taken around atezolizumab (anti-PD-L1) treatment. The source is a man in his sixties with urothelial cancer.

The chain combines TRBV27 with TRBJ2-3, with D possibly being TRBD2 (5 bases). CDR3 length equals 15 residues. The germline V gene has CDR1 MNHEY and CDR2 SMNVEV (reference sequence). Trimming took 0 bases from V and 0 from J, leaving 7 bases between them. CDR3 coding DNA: TGTGCCAGCAGTTTATCTAGCGAGAGCACAGATACGCAGTATTTT. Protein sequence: CASSLSSESTDTQYF.

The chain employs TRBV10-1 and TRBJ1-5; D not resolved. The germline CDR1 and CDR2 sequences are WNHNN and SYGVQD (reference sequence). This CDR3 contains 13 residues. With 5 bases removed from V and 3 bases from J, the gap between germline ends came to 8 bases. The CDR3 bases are TGCGCCAGCAGTTCGGGGATCAATCAGCCCCAGCATTTT. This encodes CASSSGINQPQHF.

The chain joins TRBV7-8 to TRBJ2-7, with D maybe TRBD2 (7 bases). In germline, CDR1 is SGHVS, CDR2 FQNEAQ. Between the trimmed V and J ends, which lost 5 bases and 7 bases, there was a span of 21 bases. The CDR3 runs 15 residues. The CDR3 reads CASSHGGGGAGEQYF. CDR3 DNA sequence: TGTGCCAGCAGCCACGGAGGTGGGGGGGCGGGTGAGCAGTACTTC.

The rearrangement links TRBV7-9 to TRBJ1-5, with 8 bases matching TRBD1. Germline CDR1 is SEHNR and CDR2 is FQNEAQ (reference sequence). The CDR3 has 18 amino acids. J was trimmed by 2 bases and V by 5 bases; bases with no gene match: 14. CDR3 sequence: CASSPFPTGAEGNQPQHF. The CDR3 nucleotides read TGTGCCAGCAGCCCATTCCCGACAGGGGCGGAGGGCAATCAGCCCCAGCATTTT.

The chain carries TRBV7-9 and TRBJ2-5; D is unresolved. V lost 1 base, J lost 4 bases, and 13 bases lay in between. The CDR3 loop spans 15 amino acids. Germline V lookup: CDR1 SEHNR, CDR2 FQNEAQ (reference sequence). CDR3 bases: TGTGCCAGCAGCTTAGAGCTCCTCCCGGGAGAGACCCAGTACTTC. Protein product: CASSLELLPGETQYF.

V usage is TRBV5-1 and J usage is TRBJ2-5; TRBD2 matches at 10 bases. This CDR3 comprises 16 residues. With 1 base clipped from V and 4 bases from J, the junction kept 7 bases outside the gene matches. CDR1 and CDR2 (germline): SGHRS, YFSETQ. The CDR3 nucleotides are TGCGCCAGCAGCTTGCAAGCGGGAGGGCCCCGAGAGACCCAGTACTTC. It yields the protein CASSLQAGGPRETQYF.